What follows are 25 T cell receptor beta chains derived from one specimen sequenced in a study of control samples from healthy donors and cancer patients. Method: immunoSEQ multiplex PCR; TCRdb's copy keeps in-frame clones and lacks some. Counted here are approximately 100,000 clones, roughly 90% occurring once; the ten biggest clones make up about a fifth. Sequencing was carried out using PBMCs. The origin of the receptors is a man between 60 and 75 years old with lung cancer.

This clone was found once. The V call is TRBV18, the J call TRBJ1-2; possibly TRBD1 for D (5 bases). This CDR3 spans 16 amino acids. Germline assignment: CDR1 KGHSH and CDR2 LQKENI. The ends were cut back, 3 bases at V and 6 bases at J, with 20 bases in the middle. CDR3 sequence reads: CASSPTTTPRGDGYTF. The CDR3 nucleotides are TGTGCCAGCTCACCCACCACGACACCTAGAGGGGATGGCTACACCTTC.

J is TRBJ2-1 and V is TRBV27; 9 nucleotides agree with TRBD2. From germline, CDR1 is MNHEY and CDR2 SMNVEV (reference sequence). There are 13 residues in the CDR3. The V gene end was trimmed by 5 bases and the J gene end by 10 bases; junction bases not matched to a gene: 6. This chain's CDR3 is CASSIYLAGEQFF. Here the CDR3 DNA reads TGTGCCAGCAGTATCTATCTAGCGGGGGAGCAGTTCTTC.

The chain recombines TRBV13 with TRBJ2-1, with no clear D. The V and J ends lost 2 bases and 7 bases respectively, with 3 bases between them. The CDR3 length is 11 residues. The germline gives CDR1 PRHDT, CDR2 FYEKMQ (reference sequence). CDR3 protein: CASSLKNEQFF. CDR3 sequence (DNA): TGTGCCAGCAGCTTAAAAAATGAGCAGTTCTTC.

This chain connects TRBV29-1 to TRBJ1-1; D is possibly TRBD1 (6 bases). This CDR3 contains 10 residues. V was trimmed by 6 bases and J by 7 bases, leaving 9 bases between them. Germline loops: CDR1 SQVTM, CDR2 ANQGSEA. In DNA form, the CDR3 reads TGCAGCGTGATACAGGGTGAAGCTTTCTTT. Amino acids: CSVIQGEAFF.

The V gene is TRBV5-6, the J gene TRBJ2-1; maybe TRBD2 (6 bases). CDR3 length: 16 amino acids. V dropped 2 bases and J dropped 6 bases, with 18 bases sitting between them. Germline assignment: CDR1 SGHDT and CDR2 YYEEEE. CDR3 amino acids: CASSLLQDWRGNEQFF. As DNA, the CDR3 is TGTGCCAGCAGCTTACTACAGGACTGGAGGGGCAATGAGCAGTTCTTC.

The gene calls are TRBV29-1 and TRBJ1-1; 8 nucleotides agree with TRBD1. Germline V lookup: CDR1 SQVTM, CDR2 ANQGSEA. Trimming removed 4 bases from V and 4 bases from J; junction bases left unmatched: 11. The CDR3 has 15 residues. CDR3 bases: TGCAGCGTTGTGGGGCTGGGACAGGCTGGCACTGAAGCTTTCTTT. This translates into CSVVGLGQAGTEAFF.

The gene calls are TRBV11-3 and TRBJ1-2, with D perhaps TRBD1 (5 bases). This CDR3 has 13 amino acids. V dropped 5 bases and J dropped 5 bases, with 12 bases sitting between them. CDR1 SGHNT and CDR2 YENEEA come from the germline V gene. The CDR3 DNA sequence: TGTGCCAGCAGCCCCCGGGGCGGTTATGGCTACACCTTC. Translated: CASSPRGGYGYTF. Looking up the rest from reference TRBV11-3 and TRBJ1-2 gives the full variable domain: EAGVVQSPRYKIIEKKQPVAFWCNPISGHNTLYWYLQNLGQGPELLIRYENEEAVDDSQLPKDRFSAERLKGVDSTLKIQPAELGDSAVYLCASSPRGGYGYTFGSGTRLTVV.

This chain connects TRBV5-3 to TRBJ2-7, with no clear D. TRBV5-3 is an ORF for which the function is uncertain. Trimming removed 1 base from V and 0 bases from J, with 5 bases in between. The CDR3 spans 13 residues. The chain's CDR3 is CARSLNSSYEQYV. The CDR3 bases are TGTGCCAGAAGCTTGAACAGCTCCTACGAGCAGTACGTC.

This chain connects TRBV18 to TRBJ2-2; 8 positions agree with TRBD1. Trimming at V came to 3 bases and at J to 1 base, leaving 10 bases not matched to a gene. CDR1 is KGHSH and CDR2 is LQKENI in the germline V gene. The CDR3 length is 18 residues. This chain's CDR3 is CASSPIYTGTGNTGELFF. CDR3 nucleotide sequence: TGTGCCAGCTCACCCATTTATACGGGGACAGGGAACACCGGGGAGCTGTTTTTT.

The rearrangement links TRBV2 to TRBJ1-4, with a weak D call TRBD1 (5 bases). Trimming shortened V by 6 bases and J by 8 bases, and 16 bases separated the two germline ends. From germline, CDR1 is SNHLY and CDR2 FYNNEI. This CDR3 comprises 14 residues. The CDR3 coding sequence is TGTGCCAGCAGCTATAGTCGAGGGGTCGAAAAACTGTTTTTT. Translation gives CASSYSRGVEKLFF.

The rearrangement uses TRBV27 and TRBJ1-5, with D hard to call. The germline V gene has CDR1 MNHEY and CDR2 SMNVEV (reference sequence). V was trimmed by 2 bases and J by 0 bases, leaving 8 bases between them. The CDR3 loop spans 15 amino acids. CDR3 amino acids: CASSLRAPSNQPQHF. The CDR3 DNA follows: TGTGCCAGCAGTTTAAGGGCACCTAGCAATCAGCCCCAGCATTTT.

This sequence joins TRBV6-2 or TRBV6-3 and TRBJ2-4; D is possibly TRBD2 (5 bases). Trimming stripped 4 bases from V and 0 bases from J, with 13 bases between. Per germline, CDR1 MNHEY and CDR2 SVGEGT. The CDR3 loop spans 16 amino acids. This chain's CDR3 is CASSWVASIAKNIQYF. The CDR3 DNA sequence: TGTGCCAGCAGTTGGGTAGCGAGTATAGCCAAAAACATTCAGTACTTC.

The V and J genes are TRBV5-1 and TRBJ1-1, with D unresolved. Trimming left V 0 bases short and J 0 bases short, with 12 bases between. Germline V gene sequence: CDR1 SGHRS, CDR2 YFSETQ. This CDR3 has 16 amino acids. CDR3 nucleotides: TGCGCCAGCAGCTTGGCCCAGCGGACGGTGAACACTGAAGCTTTCTTT. It codes for CASSLAQRTVNTEAFF.

The rearrangement uses TRBV11-1 and TRBJ2-2, with D uncertain. V lost 5 bases, J lost 0 bases, and 10 bases lay in between. The CDR3 loop spans 15 amino acids. Germline assignment: CDR1 SGHAT and CDR2 FQDESV (reference sequence). The DNA of the CDR3 is TGTGCCAGCAGCCCCCGGGTCCCGAACACCGGGGAGCTGTTTTTT. As protein: CASSPRVPNTGELFF.

The J gene is TRBJ1-4, the V gene TRBV6-6; D unclear. V lost 0 bases and J lost 7, with 12 bases in between. CDR1 MNHNY and CDR2 SVGAGI come from the germline V gene (reference sequence). This CDR3 region has 15 residues. The CDR3 DNA follows: TGTGCCAGCAGTTACTCGCTCCTCGAGGGTGAAAAACTGTTTTTT. Encoded protein: CASSYSLLEGEKLFF.

This clone was observed a few times. This sequence joins TRBV7-6 and TRBJ1-2, with D uncertain. V lost 3 bases and J lost 0, with 8 bases in between. The CDR3 is 14 amino acids. The V gene's germline CDR1 is SGHVS and CDR2 FNYEAQ. The chain's CDR3 is CASSLMGANYGYTF. CDR3 DNA sequence: TGTGCCAGCAGCTTGATGGGTGCTAACTATGGCTACACCTTC.

The V call is TRBV2, the J call TRBJ1-6; D might be TRBD1 (5 bases). Germline values: CDR1 SNHLY, CDR2 FYNNEI. This CDR3 contains 14 residues. Trimming removed 4 bases at V and 9 bases at J, with 13 bases between. CDR3 protein: CASSVQGRGSPLHF. The CDR3 nucleotides are TGTGCCAGCAGTGTGCAGGGAAGAGGTTCACCCCTCCACTTT.

This chain connects TRBV7-2 to TRBJ1-1; 8 bases agree with TRBD1. The CDR3 extends over 15 amino acids. CDR1 and CDR2 (germline): SGHTA, FQGNSA. Trimming took 6 bases from V and 1 from J; bases not matched to a gene: 7. The DNA for the CDR3 is TGTGCCAGCAGAATAGGAGGGACAGGGAACACTGAAGCTTTCTTT. Protein product: CASRIGGTGNTEAFF.

The chain joins TRBV2 to TRBJ1-5; a possible D gene is TRBD1 (6 bases). Per germline, CDR1 SNHLY and CDR2 FYNNEI. Trimming cost V 4 bases and J 7 bases, with 17 bases left between them. The CDR3 has 15 amino acids. CDR3 coding DNA: TGTGCCAGCAGTGGGGACACAATCGCTGGGCAGCCCCAGCATTTT. Protein product: CASSGDTIAGQPQHF.

The chain recombines TRBV12-5 with TRBJ1-1; D gene unclear. V was cut by 7 bases and J by 1 base, with 10 bases left in between. The CDR3 consists of 13 residues. CDR1 is LGHNT and CDR2 is FRNRAP in the germline V gene. The DNA for the CDR3 is TGTGCTAGTGCCCCAGACTGGAACACTGAAGCTTTCTTT. Amino acid sequence: CASAPDWNTEAFF.

The chain joins TRBV14 to TRBJ1-5, with D unclear. This CDR3 has 13 residues. V lost 0 bases and J 7 bases, leaving 7 bases between the germline ends. Germline lookup yields CDR1 SGHDN and CDR2 FVKESK. The CDR3 loop is CASSQDGRQPQHF. The CDR3 DNA reads as TGTGCCAGCAGCCAAGATGGAAGGCAGCCCCAGCATTTT.

This rearrangement joins TRBV7-9 to TRBJ1-1; TRBD1 is a possible D gene (5 bases). The V gene's germline CDR1 is SEHNR and CDR2 FQNEAQ (reference sequence). The CDR3 totals 13 residues. Trimming cost V 3 bases and J 10 bases, with 15 bases left between them. CDR3 amino acids: CASSFFQGERAFF. The DNA for the CDR3 is TGTGCCAGCAGCTTTTTTCAGGGTGAGAGAGCTTTCTTT.

CDR3 nucleotide sequence: TGTGCCAGCAGCTTTTCAGCCTATGGCTACACCTTC. Residues: CASSFSAYGYTF. The chain uses TRBV7-9 and TRBJ1-2; no definite D call. The V gene lost 3 bases and the J gene lost 4 bases, with 6 bases spanning the gap. Germline values: CDR1 SEHNR, CDR2 FQNEAQ (reference sequence). CDR3 length: 12 residues.

The V call is TRBV4-1, the J call TRBJ1-1; D unresolved. V lost 1 base to trimming and J lost 8 bases, with 14 bases between them. Germline lookup yields CDR1 MGHRA and CDR2 YSYEKL. This CDR3 is built from 14 residues. For the CDR3, the DNA is TGCGCCAGCAGCCAAGCGTTTGCGGAGACGGAAGCTTTCTTT. It specifies CASSQAFAETEAFF.

The chain recombines TRBV5-1 with TRBJ1-4; D unclear. Germline V gene lookup returns CDR1 SGHRS and CDR2 YFSETQ. Trimming took 3 bases from V and 1 from J, leaving 16 bases between them. This CDR3 region has 17 residues. The CDR3 region is CASSWTDRRRTNEKLFF. For the CDR3, the DNA is TGCGCCAGCAGCTGGACTGATCGACGGAGAACTAATGAAAAACTGTTTTTT.